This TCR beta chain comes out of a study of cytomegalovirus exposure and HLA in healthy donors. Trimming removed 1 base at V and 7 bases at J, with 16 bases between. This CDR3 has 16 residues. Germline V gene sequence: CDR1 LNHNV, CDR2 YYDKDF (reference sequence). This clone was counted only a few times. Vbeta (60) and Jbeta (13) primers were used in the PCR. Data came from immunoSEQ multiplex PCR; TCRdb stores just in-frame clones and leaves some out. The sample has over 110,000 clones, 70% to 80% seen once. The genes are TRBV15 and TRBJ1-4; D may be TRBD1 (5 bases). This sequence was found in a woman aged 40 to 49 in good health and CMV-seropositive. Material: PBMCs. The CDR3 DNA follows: TGTGCCACCAGCAGAGCGTCCGGCGGGGGATCTGAAAAACTGTTTTTT. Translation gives CATSRASGGGSEKLFF.